These 11 T cell receptor beta chains were sequenced from one sample in a study of shared clonotypes between healthy human individuals. This table comes from immunoSEQ multiplex PCR, and its TCRdb copy is limited to in-frame clones, with some not included. The sample has under 85,000 clones, about 65% seen once. Sequencing was carried out using memory CD8+ T cells sorted from blood. As for subset: CD45RO+ cells pooled with CCR7-negative TemRA cells. Every receptor here comes from a man aged 30-40 years in good health.

This clone was recorded only once. This sample includes further DNA sequences coding for the same CDR3. The chain couples TRBV2 to TRBJ1-4; D unresolved. CDR3 length: 15 amino acids. The germline V gene has CDR1 SNHLY and CDR2 FYNNEI. V was pared by 5 bases and J by 5 bases, with 15 bases between. The CDR3 nucleotides read TGTGCCAGCAGTCAACGAGTAGGTCCCAATGAAAAACTGTTTTTT. As protein: CASSQRVGPNEKLFF.

The V and J genes are TRBV25-1 and TRBJ2-3, with D possibly being TRBD1 (6 bases). The germline CDR1 and CDR2 sequences are MGHDK and SYGVNS. Between the trimmed V and J ends, which lost 3 bases and 3 bases, there was a span of 13 bases. The CDR3 length is 15 residues. CDR3 region: CASSEGQGRTDTQYF. CDR3 in DNA: TGTGCCAGCAGTGAGGGGCAGGGGCGGACAGATACGCAGTATTTT.

This rearrangement joins TRBV5-6 to TRBJ2-3; a possible D gene is TRBD2 (6 bases). The CDR3 spans 16 residues. The V gene lost 0 bases and the J gene lost 6 bases, with 17 bases spanning the gap. CDR1 SGHDT and CDR2 YYEEEE come from the germline V gene. CDR3 sequence (DNA): TGTGCCAGCAGCTTGGTCTTAGCGGTGAGGTGGGATACGCAGTATTTT. Residues: CASSLVLAVRWDTQYF.

V is TRBV6-6 and J is TRBJ1-1; weak D call: TRBD1 (5 bases). Germline V gene sequence: CDR1 MNHNY, CDR2 SVGAGI (reference sequence). Trimming shortened V by 6 bases and J by 1 base, and 15 bases separated the two germline ends. CDR3 size: 15 residues. The CDR3 region is CASRSSQGANTEAFF. Here the CDR3 DNA reads TGTGCCAGCAGGTCATCCCAGGGCGCGAACACTGAAGCTTTCTTT.

This chain connects TRBV28 to TRBJ2-7; no clear D. V lost 5 bases to trimming and J lost 2 bases, with 7 bases between them. The germline CDR1 and CDR2 sequences are MDHEN and SYDVKM. The CDR3 runs 12 residues. DNA for the CDR3: TGTGCCAGCAGTCATTCGACCTACGAGCAGTACTTC. This gives the protein CASSHSTYEQYF.

As regards this clone: Within the sample, other DNA sequences also encode this same CDR3. The V gene is TRBV11-2, the J gene TRBJ2-1; 7 positions agree with TRBD2. V was pared by 6 bases and J by 10 bases, with 12 bases of the junction left unmatched. The length of the CDR3 is 14 residues. In germline, CDR1 is SGHAT, CDR2 FQNNGV. The CDR3 protein is CASRGASGELEQFF. In DNA, the CDR3 is TGTGCCAGCAGAGGGGCTAGCGGAGAGCTCGAGCAGTTCTTC.

This clone was seen a handful of times. V usage is TRBV7-8 and J usage is TRBJ2-4; D possibly corresponds to TRBD2 (7 bases). The CDR3 covers 14 residues. Trimming took off 5 bases at V and 8 bases at J, with 16 bases between the two ends. Germline values: CDR1 SGHVS, CDR2 FQNEAQ. The CDR3 sequence is CASSQGLGGDIQYF. CDR3 sequence (DNA): TGTGCCAGCAGCCAGGGGCTGGGGGGGGACATTCAGTACTTC.

The rearrangement joins TRBV6-1 to TRBJ1-2; D may be TRBD1 (5 bases). The germline V gene encodes CDR1 MNHNS and CDR2 SASEGT. The CDR3 spans 18 residues. V was shortened by 2 bases and J by 5 bases, with 24 bases between the two germline ends. The CDR3 protein is CASSEWAGNVIGAYGYTF. The DNA of the CDR3 is TGTGCCAGCAGTGAATGGGCGGGGAATGTTATCGGGGCATATGGCTACACCTTC.

This chain uses TRBV7-9 with TRBJ2-7, with 9 bases that match TRBD1. Unmatched junction bases numbered 7, after V lost 4 bases and J lost 6 bases. From germline, CDR1 is SEHNR and CDR2 FQNEAQ (reference sequence). This CDR3 contains 14 residues. The CDR3: CASSSGQGRSEQYF. CDR3 DNA: TGTGCCAGCAGCTCGGGACAGGGCAGAAGCGAGCAGTACTTC.

This chain links TRBV10-3 with TRBJ2-1; unclear D gene. Between the trimmed V and J ends, which lost 5 bases and 5 bases, there was a span of 10 bases. CDR3 length equals 13 residues. CDR1 ENHRY and CDR2 SYGVKD come from the germline V gene. As DNA, the CDR3 is TGTGCCATCAGTCCTCAATTCAACAATGAGCAGTTCTTC. Its protein is CAISPQFNNEQFF.

This chain joins TRBV25-1 and TRBJ2-2; TRBD2 matches 8 bases. There are 16 residues in the CDR3. Germline lookup yields CDR1 MGHDK and CDR2 SYGVNS. J was trimmed by 6 bases and V by 6 bases; bases with no gene match: 12. The CDR3 DNA reads as TGTGCCAGCAGACCTACTAGCGGACACCTATCCGGGGAGCTGTTTTTT. It specifies CASRPTSGHLSGELFF.